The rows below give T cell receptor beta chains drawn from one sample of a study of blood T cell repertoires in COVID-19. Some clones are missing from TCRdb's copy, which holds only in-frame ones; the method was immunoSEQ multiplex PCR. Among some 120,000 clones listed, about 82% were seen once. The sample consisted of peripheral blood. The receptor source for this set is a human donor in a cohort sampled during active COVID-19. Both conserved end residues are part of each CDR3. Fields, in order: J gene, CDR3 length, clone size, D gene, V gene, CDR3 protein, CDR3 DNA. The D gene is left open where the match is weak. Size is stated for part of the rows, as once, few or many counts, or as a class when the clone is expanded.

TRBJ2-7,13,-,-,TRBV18,CASSPADLNEQYF,TGTGCCAGCTCACCAGCGGATCTGAACGAGCAGTACTTC
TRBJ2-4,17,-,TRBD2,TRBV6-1,CASSDIMGGLAKNIQYF,TGTGCCAGCAGTGATATCATGGGAGGGTTAGCCAAAAACATTCAGTACTTC
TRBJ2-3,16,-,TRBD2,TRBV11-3,CASSLRTSGSTDTQYF,TGTGCCAGCAGCTTACGTACTAGCGGAAGCACAGATACGCAGTATTTT
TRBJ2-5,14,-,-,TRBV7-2,CASSLSNSQETQYF,TGTGCCAGCAGCTTATCGAACAGCCAAGAGACCCAGTACTTC
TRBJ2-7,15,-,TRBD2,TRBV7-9,CASSPGLAGGYEQYF,TGTGCCAGCAGCCCCGGACTAGCGGGAGGGTACGAGCAGTACTTC
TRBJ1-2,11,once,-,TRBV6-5,CASSIDYGYTF,TGTGCCAGCAGTATCGACTATGGCTACACCTTC
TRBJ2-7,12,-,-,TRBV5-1,CASSLDIYEQYF,TGCGCCAGCAGCCTGGACATATACGAGCAGTACTTC
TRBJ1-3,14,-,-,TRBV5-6,CASSPGGGGNTIYF,TGTGCCAGCAGCCCGGGAGGCGGTGGAAACACCATATATTTT
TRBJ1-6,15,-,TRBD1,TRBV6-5,CASSLTRDRGSPLHF,TGTGCCAGCAGTTTAACCCGGGACAGGGGATCACCCCTCCACTTT
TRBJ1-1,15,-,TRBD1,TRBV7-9,CASSQQGDKGTEAFF,TGTGCCAGCAGTCAACAGGGGGACAAGGGCACTGAAGCTTTCTTT
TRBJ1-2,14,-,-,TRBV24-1,CATSDSLSVYGYTF,TGTGCCACCAGTGATAGTTTGTCAGTATATGGCTACACCTTC
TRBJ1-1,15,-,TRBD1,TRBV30,CAWGGRQGRRTEAFF,TGTGCCTGGGGGGGGCGACAGGGGAGGAGGACTGAAGCTTTCTTT
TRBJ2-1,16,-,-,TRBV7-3,CASSLNRSPPYNEQFF,TGTGCCAGCAGCTTAAACCGAAGCCCTCCTTACAATGAGCAGTTCTTC
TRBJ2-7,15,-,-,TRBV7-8,CASSFDSPSVYEQYF,TGTGCCAGCAGCTTTGACTCACCAAGCGTCTACGAGCAGTACTTC
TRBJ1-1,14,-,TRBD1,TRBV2,CASPNTGGIAEAFF,TGTGCCAGCCCAAACACAGGGGGTATCGCTGAAGCTTTCTTT
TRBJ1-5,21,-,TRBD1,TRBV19,CASRSKPGTGRRGDLNQPQHF,TGTGCCAGTCGGAGTAAACCCGGGACAGGGCGACGAGGGGATCTCAATCAGCCCCAGCATTTT
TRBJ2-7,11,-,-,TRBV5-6,CASSLRREQYF,TGTGCCAGCAGCTTAAGGAGGGAGCAGTACTTC
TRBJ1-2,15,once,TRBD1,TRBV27,CASSLSPGGPNGYTF,TGTGCCAGCAGTTTATCTCCAGGGGGCCCGAATGGCTACACCTTC
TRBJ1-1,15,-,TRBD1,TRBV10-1,CASSEGDRDIAEAFF,TGCGCCAGCAGTGAGGGGGACAGGGATATCGCTGAAGCTTTCTTT
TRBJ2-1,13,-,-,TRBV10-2,CASSLRGHNEQFF,TGCGCCAGCAGTCTCCGGGGTCACAATGAGCAGTTCTTC
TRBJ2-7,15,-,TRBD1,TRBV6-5,CASTAGTGKSYEQYF,TGTGCCAGCACCGCTGGGACAGGGAAGTCCTACGAGCAGTACTTC
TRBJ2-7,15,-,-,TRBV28,CASSDPRGSSYEQYF,TGTGCCAGCAGTGACCCTAGGGGTTCCTCCTACGAGCAGTACTTC
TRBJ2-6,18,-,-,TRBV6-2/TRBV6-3,CASSYSPGSEKGANVLTF,TGTGCCAGCAGTTACTCTCCAGGGTCTGAGAAGGGGGCCAACGTCCTGACTTTC
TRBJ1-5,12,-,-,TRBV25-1,CASRLADQPQHF,TGTGCCAGCAGGTTAGCCGATCAGCCCCAGCATTTT
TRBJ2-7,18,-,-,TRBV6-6,CASSLGGADRVLSYEQYF,TGTGCCAGCAGTCTCGGAGGGGCTGACAGGGTCCTATCCTACGAGCAGTACTTC
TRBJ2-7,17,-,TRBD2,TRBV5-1,CASSPRTSGGKAYEQYF,TGCGCCAGCAGCCCCCGGACTAGCGGGGGGAAAGCCTACGAGCAGTACTTC
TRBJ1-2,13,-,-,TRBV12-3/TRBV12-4,CASNRLGGYGYTF,TGTGCCAGCAATCGGTTAGGGGGCTATGGCTACACCTTC
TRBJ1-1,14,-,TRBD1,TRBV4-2,CASRDRGTNTEAFF,TGTGCCAGCAGGGACAGGGGTACGAACACTGAAGCTTTCTTT
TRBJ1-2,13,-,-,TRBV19,CASFRGENYGYTF,TGTGCCAGTTTCAGGGGCGAGAACTATGGCTACACCTTC
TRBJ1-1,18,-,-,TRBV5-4,CASSLGAYRTRRDTEAFF,TGTGCCAGCAGCTTGGGAGCATACCGGACGCGGAGGGACACTGAAGCTTTCTTT
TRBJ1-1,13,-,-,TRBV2,CASSEGTATEAFF,TGTGCCAGCAGTGAAGGGACAGCCACTGAAGCTTTCTTT
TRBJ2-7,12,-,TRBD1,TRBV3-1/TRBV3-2,CASSLSGGEQYF,TGTGCCAGCAGCCTATCAGGGGGAGAGCAGTACTTC
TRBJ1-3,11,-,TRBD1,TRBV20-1,CSASQGGTIYF,TGCAGTGCTAGTCAGGGGGGAACCATATATTTT
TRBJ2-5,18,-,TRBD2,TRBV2,CASRGLKGLAGYQETQYF,TGTGCCAGCAGGGGGTTAAAGGGACTAGCGGGGTACCAAGAGACCCAGTACTTC
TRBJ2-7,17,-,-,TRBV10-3,CAISESTSGRSSYEQYF,TGTGCCATCAGTGAGTCGACGTCGGGTAGGAGCTCCTACGAGCAGTACTTC
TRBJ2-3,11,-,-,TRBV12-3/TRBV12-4,CASRRRHTQYF,TGTGCCAGCAGGAGGAGGCATACGCAGTATTTT
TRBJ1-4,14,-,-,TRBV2,CASSEGVKGEKLFF,TGTGCCAGCAGTGAAGGGGTCAAGGGGGAAAAACTGTTTTTT
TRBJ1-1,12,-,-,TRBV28,CASMEGNTEAFF,TGTGCCAGCATGGAGGGGAACACTGAAGCTTTCTTT
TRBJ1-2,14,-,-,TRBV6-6,CASILSRGTYGYTF,TGTGCCAGCATCCTCTCCCGGGGGACTTATGGCTACACCTTC
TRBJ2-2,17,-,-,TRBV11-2,CASSSLGGSVRTGELFF,TGTGCCAGCAGCTCACTAGGGGGTAGCGTTCGTACCGGGGAGCTGTTTTTT
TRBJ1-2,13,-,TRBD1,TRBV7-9,CAIPQGVGYGYTF,TGTGCCATTCCCCAGGGGGTAGGCTATGGCTACACCTTC
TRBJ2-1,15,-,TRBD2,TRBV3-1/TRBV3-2,CASSQAGRVYNEQFF,TGTGCCAGCAGCCAAGCCGGGAGGGTTTACAATGAGCAGTTCTTC
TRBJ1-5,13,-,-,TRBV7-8,CASSYQGNQPQHF,TGTGCCAGCAGCTACCAGGGGAATCAGCCCCAGCATTTT
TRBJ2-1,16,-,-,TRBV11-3,CASSRSIVGRNNEQFF,TGTGCCAGCAGCCGTAGTATAGTTGGGCGAAACAATGAGCAGTTCTTC
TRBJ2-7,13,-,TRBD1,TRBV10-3,CATPGQGTYEQYF,TGTGCCACCCCGGGACAGGGGACGTACGAGCAGTACTTC
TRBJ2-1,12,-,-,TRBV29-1,CSVERGREEQFF,TGCAGCGTTGAGAGGGGGAGGGAAGAGCAGTTCTTC
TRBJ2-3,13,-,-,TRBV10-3,CAISERGRDTQYF,TGTGCCATCAGTGAGCGAGGGAGGGATACGCAGTATTTT
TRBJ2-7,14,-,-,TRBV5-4,CASSSGHQAYEQYF,TGTGCCAGCAGCTCGGGACACCAGGCCTACGAGCAGTACTTC
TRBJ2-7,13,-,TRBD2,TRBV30,CAWKLAGANEQYF,TGTGCCTGGAAACTAGCGGGAGCGAACGAGCAGTACTTC
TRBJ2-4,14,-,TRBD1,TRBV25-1,CASSESGGKNIQYF,TGTGCCAGCAGTGAATCAGGGGGCAAAAACATTCAGTACTTC
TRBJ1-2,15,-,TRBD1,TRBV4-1,CASSPRGQGAAGYTF,TGCGCCAGCAGCCCCCGGGGGCAGGGGGCTGCTGGCTACACCTTC
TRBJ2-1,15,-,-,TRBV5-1,CASSPVGGSGNEQFF,TGCGCCAGCAGCCCGGTCGGTGGGAGTGGTAATGAGCAGTTCTTC
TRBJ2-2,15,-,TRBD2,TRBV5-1,CASSVSSGSVGELFF,TGCGCCAGCAGTGTGTCTAGCGGGAGCGTCGGGGAGCTGTTTTTT
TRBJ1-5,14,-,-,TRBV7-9,CASSLKGNDQPQHF,TGTGCCAGCAGCTTAAAGGGGAACGACCAGCCCCAGCATTTT
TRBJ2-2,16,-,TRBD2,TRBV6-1,CASSGGLARNTGELFF,TGTGCCAGCAGTGGGGGACTAGCGAGAAACACCGGGGAGCTGTTTTTT
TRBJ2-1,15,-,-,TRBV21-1,CASSKGTGVGNEQFF,TGTGCCAGCAGCAAAGGTACGGGAGTGGGCAATGAGCAGTTCTTC
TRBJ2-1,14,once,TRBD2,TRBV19,CASSPTSGYNEQFF,TGTGCCAGTAGTCCGACTAGCGGTTACAATGAGCAGTTCTTC
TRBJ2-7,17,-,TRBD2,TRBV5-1,CASSPGGLAGTPYEQYF,TGCGCCAGCAGCCCCGGAGGACTAGCGGGGACTCCCTACGAGCAGTACTTC
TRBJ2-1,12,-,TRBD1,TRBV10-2,CASRGQYNEQFF,TGCGCCAGCAGGGGACAGTATAATGAGCAGTTCTTC